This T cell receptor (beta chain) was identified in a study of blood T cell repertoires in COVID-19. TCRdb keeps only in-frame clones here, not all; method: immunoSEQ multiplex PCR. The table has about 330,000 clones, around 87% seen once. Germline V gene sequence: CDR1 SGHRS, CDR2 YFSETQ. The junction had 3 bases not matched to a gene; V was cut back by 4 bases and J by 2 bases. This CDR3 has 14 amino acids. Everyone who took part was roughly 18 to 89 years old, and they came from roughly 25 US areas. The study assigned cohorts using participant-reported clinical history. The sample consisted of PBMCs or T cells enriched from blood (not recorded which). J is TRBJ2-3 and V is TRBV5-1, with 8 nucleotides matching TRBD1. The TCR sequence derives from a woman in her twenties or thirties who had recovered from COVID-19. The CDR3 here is CASSLGQDTDTQYF. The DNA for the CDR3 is TGCGCCAGCAGCCTGGGACAGGACACAGATACGCAGTATTTT.